This entry features one T cell receptor (beta chain) sequence. Its antigen target is currently unknown. Base qualities are missing; no much larger clone stands one base away. This record belongs to a study of control samples from healthy donors and cancer patients (dated by TCRdb to 2018 to 2020). V is cut by 2 bases and J by 6 bases, and the space between the germline ends is 12 bases. CDR1 is given as SGHDT and CDR2 as YYEEEE, both from the germline V gene. The CDR3 holds 13 amino acids from the cysteine to the phenylalanine. Only the CDR3 part of the read is kept: 39 bases, read in frame from the first base. Libraries were prepared through the immunoSEQ multiplex PCR assay. The immuneACCESS repertoire file appears here via TCRdb, limited to in-frame rearrangements. These files lack a portion of the clones; in checked studies, under half of the deficit traces to unresolved V genes, and the cause of the others is not known. Here the sample has around 200,000 clones; about 95% occur a single time. The top ten hold roughly 1.6% of the sample.

Specimen: blood. The chain employs TRBV5-6 and TRBJ2-7; a tentative D match to TRBD1 spans 5 bases. The receptor comes from a man aged 45-60 years in good health. The sequenced DNA is TGTGCCAGCAGCTTAGGGGATTTATCCGAGCAGTACTTC. This is translated as CASSLGDLSEQYF.